This TCR beta chain was identified during a study of T cell repertoires in cytomegalovirus infection. TCRdb processed the reads anew with MiXCR; each CDR3 protein has one entry. The table lists 450,000 to 550,000 distinct CDR3 sequences, under 45% of them singletons, with 43% in the top ten. A word on this clonotype: The target antigen is unknown.

General study findings and limits: Across the ex vivo response, the dominant clonotypes were HLA-C-restricted CMV-specific TCR beta clonotypes.

Germline V CDR1 and CDR2: MNHEY, SVGAGI. V lost 0 bases and J lost 9; bases outside the gene matches: 10. The CDR3 contains 15 residues. Material: cultured PBMCs, obtained from culture after CMV antigen stimulation. V usage is TRBV6-5 and J usage is TRBJ1-2, with TRBD1 matching 7 bases. The clonotype comes from a human donor in good health (CMV status not recorded). Some clones in this sample may be carry-over from other donors' samples. The CDR3 here is CASSYSGQLYGSYTF. In DNA form, the CDR3 reads TGTGCCAGCAGTTACTCGGGACAGCTCTATGGAAGCTACACCTTC.